Listed below are T cell receptor beta chains from one sample, sequenced in a study of beta chain features in type 1 diabetes. The data were produced by immunoSEQ multiplex PCR, yet TCRdb's version contains in-frame clones alone and is incomplete. The repertoire holds around 250,000 clones, roughly 13% seen once, with roughly 0.028% in the top ten. Input material: naive CD4+ T cells from blood. The receptor source for this set is a middle-aged woman in good health. The CDR3 runs from the conserved cysteine through the conserved F or W. The D gene is left open where the match is weak. The size of a clone is reported for some rows only, either as once, few or many, or as a class for expanded clones.

CDR3nt	CDR3aa	v_gene	abundance	j_gene	d_gene
TGCAGCGTTGGAGGAACAGGGGTTGATGGCTACACCTTC	CSVGGTGVDGYTF	TRBV29-1	.	TRBJ1-2	TRBD1
TGTGCCAGCAGCGTAGTAGGCGGGGGGTCAGATACGCAGTATTTT	CASSVVGGGSDTQYF	TRBV9	.	TRBJ2-3	TRBD2
TGTGCCAGCAGTGCCAGGGGGCTTGATGGCTACACCTTC	CASSARGLDGYTF	TRBV6-5	few	TRBJ1-2	TRBD1
TGTGCTAGCGGGGTCTTGAGCGAGCAGTACTTC	CASGVLSEQYF	TRBV12-5	few	TRBJ2-7	.
TGTGCCAGCAGCTCGGAGGCGAACACTGAAGCTTTCTTT	CASSSEANTEAFF	TRBV7-9	.	TRBJ1-1	.
TGTGCCAGCAGTACAGGGGAGGTGAACACTGAAGCTTTCTTT	CASSTGEVNTEAFF	TRBV6-1	.	TRBJ1-1	TRBD1
TGTGCCACCCAGGGGGCGCGCGATCAGCCCCAGCATTTT	CATQGARDQPQHF	TRBV2	.	TRBJ1-5	TRBD1
TGTGCCAGCAGCGAAGCAGAGGTGGGCTATGGCTACACCTTC	CASSEAEVGYGYTF	TRBV25-1	few	TRBJ1-2	.
TGCGCCAGCAGCCAAGGGACAGGGGAGGGTGGCTACACCTTC	CASSQGTGEGGYTF	TRBV4-3	.	TRBJ1-2	TRBD1
TGTGCCAGCAGGCGTACAGGGGGCTTTGACAATGAGCAGTTCTTC	CASRRTGGFDNEQFF	TRBV6-5	few	TRBJ2-1	TRBD1
TGTGCCAGCAGCTTAGCGCGCAGGGCCCTCTACAATGAGCAGTTCTTC	CASSLARRALYNEQFF	TRBV7-2	.	TRBJ2-1	.
TGTGCCAGCAGCCTCGGACAGTACGAGCAGTACTTC	CASSLGQYEQYF	TRBV5-6	.	TRBJ2-7	.
TGTGCCAGCAGTGAAGCGGCCAGGGTTGGGTCACCCCTCCACTTT	CASSEAARVGSPLHF	TRBV2	.	TRBJ1-6	.